This T cell receptor beta chain was sequenced during a study of spatial heterogeneity in lung cancer. About the study: Tumor-region counts of TCR transcripts tracked strongly with a T cell module score from matched bulk RNA-seq. Notes on the study in general: Alpha chain coverage of tumor T cells was estimated at 6% to 8%, and beta chain coverage at about 13%. Mutation tallies in tumors tracked expanded intratumoral alpha and beta TCR counts.

The CDR3 extends over 17 amino acids. Germline V gene lookup returns CDR1 SGHDN and CDR2 FVKESK. The V end was cut by 0 bases, the J end by 2 bases, with 14 bases between. Many counts were recorded for this clonotype. The antigen is undetermined. Time point: sample taken at primary tumor resection. Samples came from 70 to 80 TRACERx patients with untreated early-stage lung cancer. Each CDR3 protein gets one entry after TCRdb re-called the 5' RACE reads with MiXCR. The sample consists of over 8,500 distinct CDR3 sequences, about 13% of them appearing once. The source was lung tumor tissue, collected at surgery. The clonotype was recovered from a male donor with early-stage non-small cell lung cancer. The rearrangement joins TRBV14 to TRBJ2-1; tentative D call: TRBD2 (5 bases). CDR3 sequence (DNA): TGTGCCAGCAGCCAAGATTTGACGGGGAGAACCTACAATGAGCAGTTCTTC. This translates into CASSQDLTGRTYNEQFF.